This T cell receptor (beta chain) stems from a study of blood T cell repertoires in COVID-19. The protocol was immunoSEQ multiplex PCR, while the TCRdb copy is restricted to in-frame clones and leaves out a portion. Of some 490,000 clones listed, less than 90% were seen once; the top ten hold 6.5% to 9.5%. CDR3 length: 15 residues. Germline V gives CDR1 SGHVS, CDR2 FQNEAQ. V was pared by 5 bases and J by 7 bases, with 20 bases between. The V call is TRBV7-8, the J call TRBJ1-1; D ambiguous. The sample taken for sequencing was PBMCs or T cells enriched from blood (not recorded which). The receptor comes from a woman aged 60-75 years who had recovered from COVID-19. The CDR3 region is CASSLEPYAAFEAFF. The CDR3 nucleotides read TGTGCCAGCAGCCTAGAACCCTACGCAGCGTTTGAAGCTTTCTTT.